Presented here are 30 T cell receptor beta chains from one specimen sequenced in a study of molecular identifiers for immune sequencing clone quantification. TCRdb redid the calling of the PCR reads with MiXCR, one entry per CDR3 protein. Of under 650,000 distinct CDR3 sequences listed, less than 20% are singletons. Sequencing was carried out using naive CD8+ T cells from blood, with Jurkat cell RNA spiked in. The subset was: FACS-sorted CD8+CD4-CCR7+CD45RA+ naive T cells. Source of these receptors: a human donor in good health. Some libraries in this study had Jurkat cell RNA spiked in.

This clonotype was counted many times. This chain uses TRBV6-6 with TRBJ2-7; D not resolved. Trimming took off 4 bases at V and 1 base at J, with 11 bases between the two ends. This CDR3 comprises 14 residues. CDR1 MNHNY and CDR2 SVGAGI come from the germline V gene (reference sequence). CDR3 DNA: TGTGCCAGCAGTTTTCCCGACCCATCCTACGAGCAGTACTTC. Amino acid sequence: CASSFPDPSYEQYF.

The chain joins TRBV4-3 to TRBJ2-5; D may be TRBD1 (5 bases). The germline V gene encodes CDR1 LGHNA and CDR2 YSLEER. The CDR3 loop spans 14 amino acids. V dropped 4 bases and J dropped 3 bases, with 12 bases sitting between them. CDR3 sequence: CASSRDLTEETQYF. The CDR3 DNA reads TGCGCCAGCAGCCGAGATTTGACAGAAGAGACCCAGTACTTC.

This clonotype was seen a handful of times. This chain joins TRBV12-3 or TRBV12-4 and TRBJ2-7; D might be TRBD1 (6 bases). The CDR3 is 15 amino acids. V was trimmed by 8 bases and J by 0 bases, leaving 17 bases between them. DNA for the CDR3: TGTGCCAGCCGAACAGGAACAGGGAGCTCCTACGAGCAGTACTTC. Protein product: CASRTGTGSSYEQYF.

This clonotype was recorded once. CDR3 DNA: TGTGCCAGCAGCTTTACCCCTTCGCAAGAGACCCAGTACTTC. Translated, it gives CASSFTPSQETQYF. V gene TRBV7-9 combines with J gene TRBJ2-5; no firm D call. CDR3 length: 14 amino acids. The V gene lost 3 bases and the J gene lost 2 bases, with 10 bases spanning the gap. Germline CDR1 reads SEHNR; CDR2 reads FQNEAQ (reference sequence).

This clonotype was recorded at least ten times. The chain couples TRBV24-1 to TRBJ2-1; tentatively, D is TRBD1 (6 bases). Germline V gives CDR1 KGHDR, CDR2 SFDVKD. This CDR3 region has 15 residues. V gave up 6 bases and J gave up 3 bases, with 14 bases separating them. DNA for the CDR3: TGTGCCACCAGTTCGGGACAAGCCCTCTACAATGAGCAGTTCTTC. Amino acids: CATSSGQALYNEQFF.

This clonotype was counted at least ten times. V usage is TRBV14 and J usage is TRBJ2-7; the match to TRBD2 covers 7 bases. CDR1 and CDR2 from the germline V gene are SGHDN and FVKESK. CDR3 length equals 15 residues. The junction had 3 bases not matched to a gene; V was cut back by 1 base and J by 0 bases. Here the CDR3 reads CASSQGPSGSYEQYF. The CDR3, as DNA: TGTGCCAGCAGCCAAGGCCCTAGCGGCTCCTACGAGCAGTACTTC.

This clonotype was detected ten times or more. This chain connects TRBV30 to TRBJ2-7; D unresolved. The V end lost 1 base, the J end lost 4 bases, and 8 bases lay between the germline ends. CDR1 is GTSNPN and CDR2 is SVGIG in the germline V gene (reference sequence). CDR3 size: 12 residues. The CDR3 bases are TGTGCCTGGAGTGCGGCCGGGTACGAGCAGTACTTC. It is translated as CAWSAAGYEQYF.

This clonotype was picked up many times. The gene calls are TRBV14 and TRBJ2-5; D is possibly TRBD1 (5 bases). The CDR3 has 16 amino acids. Germline V gene lookup returns CDR1 SGHDN and CDR2 FVKESK. The ends were cut back, 4 bases at V and 2 bases at J, with 17 bases in the middle. CDR3 in DNA: TGTGCCAGCAGCCGGACACCGGGCCACCAACAAGAGACCCAGTACTTC. This translates into CASSRTPGHQQETQYF.

At least ten counts were recorded for this clonotype. The chain uses TRBV11-2 and TRBJ2-1; the match to TRBD2 covers 9 bases. This CDR3 contains 17 residues. Germline V gives CDR1 SGHAT, CDR2 FQNNGV. Trimming took 1 base from V and 8 from J; bases not matched to a gene: 12. This CDR3 reads CASSLVRGRAIDDEQFF. The CDR3 DNA follows: TGTGCCAGCAGCTTAGTTCGCGGGAGGGCCATCGACGATGAGCAGTTCTTC.

As concerns this clonotype: One end of the junction is discordant with germline, which a read error may explain. The chain couples TRBV9 to TRBJ2-3; tentative D call: TRBD2 (6 bases). The CDR3 spans 13 residues. Germline V CDR1 and CDR2: SGDLS, YYNGEE. Here the CDR3 reads CAGSSGSIDTRYF. In DNA, the CDR3 is TGTGCCGGCAGTTCCGGGAGTATTGATACGCGGTATTTT.

This clonotype has just a few counts. V is TRBV29-1 and J is TRBJ2-7, with 8 bases fitting TRBD1. CDR1 and CDR2 (germline): SQVTM, ANQGSEA. CDR3 size: 15 residues. V shed 4 bases, J shed 1 base, and the junction held 9 bases outside the gene matches. CDR3 DNA sequence: TGCAGCGTTGGTCCTAGGACAGGGAATTCCTACGAGCAGTACTTC. This sequence encodes CSVGPRTGNSYEQYF.

Comment on this clonotype: At one end the junction does not follow the germline gene, possibly because of a read error. The V gene is TRBV19, the J gene TRBJ2-7, with unresolved D. Germline V gene sequence: CDR1 LNHDA, CDR2 SQIVND (reference sequence). The CDR3 loop spans 11 amino acids. DNA for the CDR3: TGTGCCAGTAGTTCTTCCTGCGAGCAGTACTTC. Protein sequence: CASSSSCEQYF. The variable domain in full, with the rest retrieved from reference TRBV19 and TRBJ2-7, is DGGITQSPKYLFRKEGQNVTLSCEQNLNHDAMYWYRQDPGQGLRLIYYSQIVNDFQKGDIAEGYSVSREKKESFPLTVTSAQKNPTAFYLCASSSSCEQYFGPGTRLTVT.

With respect to this clonotype: This CDR3 fails to terminate in the conserved phenylalanine or tryptophan, so it likely reflects a read error. The chain recombines TRBV4-3 with TRBJ1-3, with D perhaps TRBD1 (6 bases). CDR1 is LGHNA and CDR2 is YSLEER in the germline V gene. There are 17 residues in the CDR3. Trimming took 8 bases from V and 0 from J, leaving 20 bases between them. The CDR3: CASAQNPGVSSGNTIYS. The CDR3 bases are TGCGCCAGCGCCCAAAACCCAGGGGTCAGCTCTGGAAACACCATATATTCT.

This clonotype came up many times. The chain is built from TRBV6-5 and TRBJ2-1, with TRBD1 matching over 10 bases. Germline V gene data show CDR1 as MNHEY and CDR2 as SVGAGI. The CDR3 runs to 17 residues. J was trimmed by 8 bases and V by 2 bases; bases with no gene match: 12. The CDR3 loop reads CASSYIIGQGGSDEQFF. In DNA form, the CDR3 reads TGTGCCAGCAGTTACATCATAGGACAGGGGGGATCCGATGAGCAGTTCTTC.

This clonotype was seen a handful of times. The chain is built from TRBV4-3 and TRBJ2-7, with 12 bases that match TRBD2. Germline V gene lookup returns CDR1 LGHNA and CDR2 YSLEER. The CDR3 sequence is 17 residues long. V trimming: 1 base; J trimming: 5 bases; junction bases outside the gene matches: 9. CDR3 nucleotide sequence: TGCGCCAGCAGCCAAGTCACTAGCGGGAGGCCGGGAAACGAGCAGTACTTC. Translation gives CASSQVTSGRPGNEQYF.

The table lists this clonotype with many counts. This sequence joins TRBV3-1 and TRBJ1-2; D not resolved. V gave up 0 bases and J gave up 4 bases, with 9 bases separating them. CDR1 is LGHDT and CDR2 is YNNKEL in the germline V gene (reference sequence). The CDR3 is 14 residues long. The CDR3 DNA reads as TGTGCCAGCAGCCAAGATGAAGTCAGCTATGGCTACACCTTC. Protein: CASSQDEVSYGYTF.

This clonotype was recorded at least ten times. The chain has TRBV6-5 and TRBJ2-3, with D possibly being TRBD1 or TRBD2 (5 bases each). Germline CDR1 is MNHEY and CDR2 is SVGAGI. V was shortened by 9 bases and J by 2 bases, with 9 bases between the two germline ends. The CDR3 length is 12 residues. CDR3 sequence: CASRDVTDTQYF. DNA of the CDR3: TGTGCCAGTCGGGACGTCACAGATACGCAGTATTTT.

This clonotype was counted at least ten times. The chain employs TRBV28 and TRBJ2-7; possibly TRBD1 or TRBD2 for D (5 bases each). Germline CDR1 MDHEN, CDR2 SYDVKM. Trimming stripped 6 bases from V and 4 bases from J, with 19 bases between. The CDR3 spans 15 residues. In nucleotides, the CDR3 is TGTGCCAGCAGGTTCAGGCGGGTGGGGGAATACGAGCAGTACTTC. It specifies CASRFRRVGEYEQYF.

This clonotype was counted at least ten times. V is TRBV29-1 and J is TRBJ2-1; TRBD2 matches 13 bases. V shed 2 bases and J 4 bases; nucleotides not matched to a gene: 2. Germline V gives CDR1 SQVTM, CDR2 ANQGSEA. CDR3 length: 15 residues. This CDR3 is CSVETTSGGYNEQFF. The CDR3 DNA is TGCAGCGTTGAAACGACTAGCGGGGGGTACAATGAGCAGTTCTTC.

This clonotype was recorded many times. CDR3 region: CASRPGQGGPGELFF. CDR3 sequence (DNA): TGTGCCAGCAGACCGGGACAGGGCGGCCCCGGGGAGCTGTTTTTT. The chain combines TRBV7-9 with TRBJ2-2; TRBD1 matches at 9 bases. The J segment lost 6 bases and the V segment lost 6 bases, leaving 8 bases of the junction unmatched. CDR3 length: 15 amino acids. Germline CDR1 SEHNR, CDR2 FQNEAQ (reference sequence). Variable domain in full (rest from reference TRBV7-9 and TRBJ2-2): DTGVSQNPRHKITKRGQNVTFRCDPISEHNRLYWYRQTLGQGPEFLTYFQNEAQLEKSRLLSDRFSAERPKGSFSTLEIQRTEQGDSAMYLCASRPGQGGPGELFFGEGSRLTVL.

This chain links TRBV19 with TRBJ2-7; the match to TRBD2 covers 8 bases. CDR1 and CDR2 (germline): LNHDA, SQIVND (reference sequence). V gave up 5 bases and J gave up 0 bases; unmatched junction bases: 9. CDR3 length: 16 amino acids. The CDR3 loop is CASSSGGRASSYEQYF. CDR3 nucleotides: TGTGCCAGTAGTTCGGGAGGGAGGGCCTCCTCCTACGAGCAGTACTTC.

This clonotype was detected ten times or more. This chain uses TRBV30 with TRBJ1-4, with D unclear. CDR3 length: 16 residues. Deletions cut 5 bases from V and 7 bases from J, with 23 bases between. Germline-derived CDR1 and CDR2 are GTSNPN and SVGIG (reference sequence). The CDR3 here is CAWGAPDFPGGEKLFF. CDR3 nucleotides: TGTGCCTGGGGAGCCCCGGACTTTCCGGGAGGTGAAAAACTGTTTTTT.

This clonotype occurred many times. The V call is TRBV28, the J call TRBJ2-5; the match to TRBD1 covers 12 bases. The CDR3 has 14 residues. CDR1 and CDR2 from the germline V gene are MDHEN and SYDVKM. With V trimmed by 5 bases and J by 5 bases, 3 bases remained unmatched. The CDR3 DNA sequence: TGTGCCAGCAGTCCGGGACAGGGGGCTGAGACCCAGTACTTC. It codes for CASSPGQGAETQYF.

Remarks on this clonotype: Just one base apart from a much larger clone, this may be a read error. The chain couples TRBV7-9 to TRBJ2-3; 10 bases line up with TRBD1. The CDR3 extends over 15 amino acids. The germline gives CDR1 SEHNR, CDR2 FQNEAQ (reference sequence). The CDR3 region has the DNA TGTGTCAGCAGCCGGGGACAGGGGAGCTTAGATACGCAGTATTTT. Its protein is CVSSRGQGSLDTQYF. Combining the CDR3 with reference TRBV7-9 and TRBJ2-3 gives the whole variable domain DTGVSQNPRHKITKRGQNVTFRCDPISEHNRLYWYRQTLGQGPEFLTYFQNEAQLEKSRLLSDRFSAERPKGSFSTLEIQRTEQGDSAMYLCVSSRGQGSLDTQYFGPGTRLTVL.

This clonotype was recorded at least ten times. The chain links TRBV7-9 to TRBJ2-5, with TRBD2 matching 7 bases. Per germline, CDR1 SEHNR and CDR2 FQNEAQ (reference sequence). CDR3 size: 13 residues. V shed 6 bases, J shed 2 bases, and the junction held 3 bases outside the gene matches. CDR3 sequence: CASSEAGQETQYF. CDR3 nucleotide sequence: TGTGCCAGCAGTGAAGCGGGGCAAGAGACCCAGTACTTC.

In its sample, this clonotype was seen a few times. This sequence joins TRBV28 and TRBJ1-1, with TRBD1 matching over 8 bases. The germline gives CDR1 MDHEN, CDR2 SYDVKM. CDR3 length: 14 residues. J was trimmed by 5 bases and V by 4 bases; bases with no gene match: 6. CDR3 residues: CASSSRTGNTEAFF. In nucleotides, the CDR3 is TGTGCCAGCAGTTCCCGGACAGGGAATACTGAAGCTTTCTTT.

The rearrangement links TRBV28 to TRBJ2-3; D is unresolved. V was pared by 6 bases and J by 4 bases, with 8 bases between. In germline, CDR1 is MDHEN, CDR2 SYDVKM. CDR3 length: 12 amino acids. This CDR3 reads CASRAGADTQYF. DNA of the CDR3: TGTGCCAGCAGGGCCGGTGCAGATACGCAGTATTTT.

Worth noting for this clonotype: The junction differs from germline at one of its ends, possibly a read error. The V gene is TRBV15, the J gene TRBJ2-2; D may be TRBD2 (6 bases). The CDR3 covers 17 residues. The germline V gene encodes CDR1 LNHNV and CDR2 YYDKDF (reference sequence). CDR3 protein: CAASRDNLGGGTGELFF. The DNA for the CDR3 is TGTGCCGCCAGCAGAGATAATTTGGGGGGAGGCACCGGGGAGCTGTTTTTT.

Note on this clonotype: One base away lies a much larger clone, so this may be a sequencing read error. This chain joins TRBV13 and TRBJ2-3; possibly TRBD1 for D (6 bases). Trimming stripped 1 base from V and 8 bases from J, with 16 bases between. The CDR3 contains 15 residues. Germline V gene data show CDR1 as PRHDT and CDR2 as FYEKMQ (reference sequence). CDR3 protein: CASSLVSQGKGTQYF. The DNA of the CDR3 is TGTGCCAGCAGCTTAGTATCACAGGGAAAAGGTACGCAGTATTTT.

This clonotype was detected ten times or more. The chain employs TRBV5-1 and TRBJ2-3; 10 bases fit TRBD2. Germline CDR1 reads SGHRS; CDR2 reads YFSETQ. V trimming: 0 bases; J trimming: 5 bases; junction bases outside the gene matches: 12. This CDR3 spans 18 amino acids. CDR3 region: CASSLGLAGAFGRDTQYF. CDR3 in DNA: TGCGCCAGCAGCTTGGGGCTAGCGGGGGCTTTCGGGCGAGATACGCAGTATTTT. Together with reference TRBV5-1 and TRBJ2-3, the CDR3 gives the full variable domain: KAGVTQTPRYLIKTRGQQVTLSCSPISGHRSVSWYQQTPGQGLQFLFEYFSETQRNKGNFPGRFSGRQFSNSRSEMNVSTLELGDSALYLCASSLGLAGAFGRDTQYFGPGTRLTVL.